This is a list of T cell receptor beta chains from one sample in a study of PD-1 blockade in classical Hodgkin lymphoma. Using immunoSEQ multiplex PCR, the repertoire was profiled, and TCRdb retains in-frame clones only, with some absent. The sample records 13,000 to 15,000 clones, 82% being singletons. The starting material was peripheral blood mononuclear cells (PBMCs), obtained at baseline. All receptors derive from a human donor with classical Hodgkin lymphoma. CDR3s include the opening cysteine and the closing phenylalanine or tryptophan. The D gene is left open where the match is weak. Not all rows give a size; the values are once, few, many and, for expanded clones, a class.

V gene	J gene	D gene	clone size	CDR3 DNA	CDR3 protein
TRBV27	TRBJ2-3	.	few	TGTGCCAGCGGCCACGGACATCTCTCGGATACGCAGTATTTT	CASGHGHLSDTQYF
TRBV29-1	TRBJ2-5	TRBD1	.	TGCAGCGCCTACAGGGGGTCAGAGACCCAGTACTTC	CSAYRGSETQYF
TRBV5-8	TRBJ2-7	.	.	TGTGCCAGCAGCCCGGACGGCTCCTACGAGCAGTACTTC	CASSPDGSYEQYF
TRBV19	TRBJ2-5	.	.	TGTGCCAGTACCGGGACGAACCAAGAGACCCAGTACTTC	CASTGTNQETQYF
TRBV6-5	TRBJ2-7	.	once	TGTGCCAGCAGTTCCCCTTCCCGGACGGGTAACGAGCAGTACTTC	CASSSPSRTGNEQYF
TRBV29-1	TRBJ1-1	.	.	TGCAGCGTTGAAGAGTCAGTAGGGGCTGAAGCTTTCTTT	CSVEESVGAEAFF
TRBV30	TRBJ1-6	.	.	TGTGCCTGGATAGGCTTCGGCAGGTCGTCTTCACCCCTCCACTTT	CAWIGFGRSSSPLHF
TRBV5-5	TRBJ2-3	.	.	TGTGCCAGCAGCAAGAGTATGGCGATTGGGAGCACAGATACGCAGTATTTT	CASSKSMAIGSTDTQYF
TRBV6-1	TRBJ1-2	.	.	TGTGCCAGCAGTGAAGCTTGGGGGACCCTGGGCTATGGCTACACCTTC	CASSEAWGTLGYGYTF
TRBV28	TRBJ2-7	.	once	TGTGCCAGCAGTCGGGGTTACGAGCAGTACTTC	CASSRGYEQYF
TRBV28	TRBJ2-2	.	.	TGTGCCAGCAGTCGGGAGTACGGGATCGGGGAGCTGTTTTTT	CASSREYGIGELFF
TRBV5-4	TRBJ2-7	TRBD1	once	TGTGCCAGCAGCTCCTGGACAGGAACCTACGAGCAGTACTTC	CASSSWTGTYEQYF
TRBV6-5	TRBJ1-5	TRBD1	.	TGTGCCAGCAGCCCCAGACAGGGATATCAGCCCCAGCATTTT	CASSPRQGYQPQHF
TRBV10-3	TRBJ1-2	.	.	TGTGCCATCAGTGCTGACATGCGCGGAGGCTACACCTTC	CAISADMRGGYTF
TRBV18	TRBJ1-6	.	few	TGTGCCAGCTCACCATCCGGGGCCAGTAATTCACCCCTCCACTTT	CASSPSGASNSPLHF
TRBV5-1	TRBJ2-5	TRBD2	.	TGCGCCAGCAGCATGATATCGGGAGGGCCCGGGACCCAGTACTTC	CASSMISGGPGTQYF
TRBV5-1	TRBJ2-5	.	.	TGCGCCAGCAGCTTGGGTGGGGTAAAAGAGACCCAGTACTTC	CASSLGGVKETQYF
TRBV4-3	TRBJ2-7	TRBD1	.	TGCGCCAGCAGCCAAGATCTAGGGACAGCGTACTACGAGCAGTACTTC	CASSQDLGTAYYEQYF
TRBV27	TRBJ1-4	TRBD1	.	TGTGCCAGCAGCTCCGGACAGGGTTGGGAAAAACTGTTTTTT	CASSSGQGWEKLFF
TRBV6-1	TRBJ1-1	.	.	TGTGCCAGCAGTGCCGGAAGGGGTCTTGAAGCTTTCTTT	CASSAGRGLEAFF
TRBV28	TRBJ2-5	TRBD2	.	TGTGCCAGCCCAAGGCGCCCCGGGACTAGCGGGAGGACGGCGAAAGAGACCCAGTACTTC	CASPRRPGTSGRTAKETQYF
TRBV5-8	TRBJ2-5	TRBD1	.	TGTGCCAGCAGCTTGGACCAGGGGGCTGGAGAGACCCAGTACTTC	CASSLDQGAGETQYF
TRBV28	TRBJ2-2	.	.	TGTGCCAGTCTCGGAGCAGGGGGGAGCGGGGAGCTGTTTTTT	CASLGAGGSGELFF
TRBV4-3	TRBJ2-5	TRBD1	.	TGCGCCAGCAGCCACAGAGACAGGGCCCCGCAAGAGACCCAGTACTTC	CASSHRDRAPQETQYF
TRBV29-1	TRBJ2-5	.	.	TGCAGCGTTGAGATATCAGAGACCCAGTACTTC	CSVEISETQYF
TRBV7-9	TRBJ2-7	TRBD1	.	TGTGCCAGCAGCTTATGGACAGGGACCTACGAGCAGTACTTC	CASSLWTGTYEQYF
TRBV7-9	TRBJ1-2	TRBD1	.	TGTGCCAGCAGTCCCCCGGGACAGGGGTACGGCTACACCTTC	CASSPPGQGYGYTF
TRBV4-1	TRBJ2-5	TRBD2	.	TGCGCCAGCAGCCCAGCGGGGGTGAAAGAGACCCAGTACTTC	CASSPAGVKETQYF
TRBV9	TRBJ2-7	.	.	TGTGCCAGCAGCGTAGAGGACAGCTACGAGCAGTACTTC	CASSVEDSYEQYF
TRBV6-6	TRBJ1-2	.	.	TGTGCCAGCAGATCGGGACATTTTAACTATGGCTACACCTTC	CASRSGHFNYGYTF
TRBV27	TRBJ2-1	TRBD2	few	TGTGCCAGCTCCAACGCGCCGGGACTAGCGGGAGGGCATGAGCAGTTCTTC	CASSNAPGLAGGHEQFF
TRBV5-1	TRBJ1-4	.	.	TGCGCCAGCAGCTTCTCAGGGTTGAATGAAAAACTGTTTTTT	CASSFSGLNEKLFF
TRBV18	TRBJ1-6	.	.	TGTGCCAGCTCACCACGAACAGGGTATATGAGTTCACCCCTCCACTTT	CASSPRTGYMSSPLHF
TRBV27	TRBJ2-5	.	.	TGTGCCAGCGGATTAAAAGAGACCCAGTACTTC	CASGLKETQYF
TRBV5-1	TRBJ1-2	.	.	TGCGCCAGCAGTTTGGGGACAACTAACTATGGCTACACCTTC	CASSLGTTNYGYTF
TRBV9	TRBJ2-7	.	.	TGTGCCAGCAGCGCCGCCCCTAGCTACGAGCAGTACTTC	CASSAAPSYEQYF
TRBV19	TRBJ2-2	.	.	TGTGCCAGTAGTATCACCCGGACTGTTACCGGGGAGCTGTTTTTT	CASSITRTVTGELFF
TRBV27	TRBJ1-1	.	few	TGTGCCAGCAGCCACACCTGGGAAACTGAAGCTTTCTTT	CASSHTWETEAFF
TRBV7-2	TRBJ2-1	.	.	TGTGCCAGCAGCTTAGGACTAGTAAATGAGCAGTTCTTC	CASSLGLVNEQFF
TRBV27	TRBJ2-7	TRBD1	.	TGTGCCAGCAGTTTCGGGACAGGGGGCTCTTCCTACGAGCAGTACTTC	CASSFGTGGSSYEQYF
TRBV6-5	TRBJ2-5	.	.	TGTGCCAGCAGTTACTCCTCCAACCTAGTCCAAGAGACCCAGTACTTC	CASSYSSNLVQETQYF
TRBV19	TRBJ2-4	.	.	TGTGCCAGTAGTGCTAGTTGGGGAAGGGAGATAGCCAAAAACATTCAGTACTTC	CASSASWGREIAKNIQYF
TRBV2	TRBJ2-7	TRBD2	.	TGTGCCAGCAGCCAGGGACTAGCGGGGGAGCAGTACTTC	CASSQGLAGEQYF
TRBV28	TRBJ1-1	.	.	TGTGCCAGCACCCTGGGGAGGGGTGAAGCTTTCTTT	CASTLGRGEAFF
TRBV5-1	TRBJ2-3	.	.	TGCGCCAGCAGCTCTCGGGGGACACTGGGAGATACGCAGTATTTT	CASSSRGTLGDTQYF
TRBV28	TRBJ2-7	.	.	TGTGCCAGCAGGGATAAGACAGATTACTACGAGCAGTACTTC	CASRDKTDYYEQYF
TRBV7-9	TRBJ1-3	.	.	TGTGCCAGCAGCTTCCGGGGGGCAGGGGGAAACACCATATATTTT	CASSFRGAGGNTIYF
TRBV7-9	TRBJ2-1	.	.	TGTGCCAGCACCCCATGGGATGAGCAGTTCTTC	CASTPWDEQFF
TRBV7-6	TRBJ2-7	.	medium-sized	TGTGCCAGCAGTCCCGGCACCTACGAGCAGTACTTC	CASSPGTYEQYF
TRBV9	TRBJ1-4	TRBD1	.	TGTGCCAGCAGCGCGGGAGACAGGGGAGAAGAAAAACTGTTTTTT	CASSAGDRGEEKLFF
TRBV5-6	TRBJ2-2	TRBD2	.	TGTGCCAGCAGCCACCGGGCAGCGGGGACCGGGGAGCTGTTTTTT	CASSHRAAGTGELFF
TRBV2	TRBJ1-3	.	.	TGTGCCAGCAGTGAGACGACAGGCTCTGGAAACACCATATATTTT	CASSETTGSGNTIYF
TRBV30	TRBJ1-1	.	few	TGTGCCTGGAGGAAGGCCTCGGGCACTGAAGCTTTCTTT	CAWRKASGTEAFF
TRBV27	TRBJ1-1	TRBD1	.	TGTGCCAGCTATTCGACAGGGGTCACTGAAGCTTTCTTT	CASYSTGVTEAFF